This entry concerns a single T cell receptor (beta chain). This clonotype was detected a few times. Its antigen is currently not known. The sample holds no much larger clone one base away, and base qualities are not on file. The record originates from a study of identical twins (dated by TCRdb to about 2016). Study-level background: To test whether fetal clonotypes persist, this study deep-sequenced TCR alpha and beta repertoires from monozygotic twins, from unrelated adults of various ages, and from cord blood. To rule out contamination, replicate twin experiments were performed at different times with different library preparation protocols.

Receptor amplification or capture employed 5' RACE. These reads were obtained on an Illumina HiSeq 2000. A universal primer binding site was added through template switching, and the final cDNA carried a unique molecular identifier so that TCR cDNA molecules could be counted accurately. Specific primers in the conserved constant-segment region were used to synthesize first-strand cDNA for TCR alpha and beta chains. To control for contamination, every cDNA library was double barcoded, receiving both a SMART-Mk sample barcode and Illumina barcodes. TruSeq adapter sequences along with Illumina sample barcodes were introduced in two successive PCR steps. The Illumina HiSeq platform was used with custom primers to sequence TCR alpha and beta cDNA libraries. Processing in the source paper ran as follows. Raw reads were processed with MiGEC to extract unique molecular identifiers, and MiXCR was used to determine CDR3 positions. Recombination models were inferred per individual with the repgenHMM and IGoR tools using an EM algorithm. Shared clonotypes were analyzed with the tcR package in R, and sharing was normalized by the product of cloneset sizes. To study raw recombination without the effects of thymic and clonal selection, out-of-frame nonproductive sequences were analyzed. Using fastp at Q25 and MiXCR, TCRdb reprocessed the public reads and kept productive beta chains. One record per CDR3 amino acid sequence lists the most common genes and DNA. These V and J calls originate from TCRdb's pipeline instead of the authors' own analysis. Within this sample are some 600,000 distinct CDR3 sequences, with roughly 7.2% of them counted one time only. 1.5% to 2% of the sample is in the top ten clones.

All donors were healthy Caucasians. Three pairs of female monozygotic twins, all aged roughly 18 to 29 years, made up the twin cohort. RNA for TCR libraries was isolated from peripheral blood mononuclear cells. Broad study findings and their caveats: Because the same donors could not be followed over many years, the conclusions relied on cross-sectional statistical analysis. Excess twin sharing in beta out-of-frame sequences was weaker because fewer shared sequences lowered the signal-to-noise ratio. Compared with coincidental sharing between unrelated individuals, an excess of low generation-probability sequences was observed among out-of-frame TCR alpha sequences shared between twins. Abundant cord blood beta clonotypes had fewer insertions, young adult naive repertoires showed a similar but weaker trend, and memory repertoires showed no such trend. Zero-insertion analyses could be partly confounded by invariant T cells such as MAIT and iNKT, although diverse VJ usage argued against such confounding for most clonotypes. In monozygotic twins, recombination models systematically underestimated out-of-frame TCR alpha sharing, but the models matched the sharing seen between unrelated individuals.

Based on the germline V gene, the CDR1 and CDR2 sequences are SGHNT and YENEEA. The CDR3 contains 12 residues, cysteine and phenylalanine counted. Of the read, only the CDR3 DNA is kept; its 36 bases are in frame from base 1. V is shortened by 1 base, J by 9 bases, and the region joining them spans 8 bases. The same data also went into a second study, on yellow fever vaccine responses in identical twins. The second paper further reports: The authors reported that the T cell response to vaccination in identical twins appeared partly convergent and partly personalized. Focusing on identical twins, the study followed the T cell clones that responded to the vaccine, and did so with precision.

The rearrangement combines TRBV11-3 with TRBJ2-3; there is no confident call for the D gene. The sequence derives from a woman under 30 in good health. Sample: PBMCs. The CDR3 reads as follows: CASSLGAKTQYF. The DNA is TGTGCCAGCAGCTTAGGGGCTAAGACGCAGTATTTT.